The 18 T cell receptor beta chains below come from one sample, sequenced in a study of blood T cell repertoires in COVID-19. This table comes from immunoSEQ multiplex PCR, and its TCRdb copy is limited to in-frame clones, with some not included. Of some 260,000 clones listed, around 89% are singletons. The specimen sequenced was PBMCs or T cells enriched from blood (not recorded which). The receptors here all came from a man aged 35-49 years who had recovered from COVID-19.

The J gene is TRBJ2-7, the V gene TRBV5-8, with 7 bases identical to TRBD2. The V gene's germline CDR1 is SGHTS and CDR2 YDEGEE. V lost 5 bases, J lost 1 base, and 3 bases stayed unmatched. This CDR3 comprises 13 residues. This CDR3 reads CASSSSGSYEQYF. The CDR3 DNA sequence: TGTGCCAGCAGTTCTAGCGGATCCTACGAGCAGTACTTC. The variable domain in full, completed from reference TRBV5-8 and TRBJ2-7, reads EAGVTQSPTHLIKTRGQQATLRCSPISGHTSVYWYQQALGLGLQFLLWYDEGEERNRGNFPPRFSGRQFPNYSSELNVNALELEDSALYLCASSSSGSYEQYFGPGTRLTVT.

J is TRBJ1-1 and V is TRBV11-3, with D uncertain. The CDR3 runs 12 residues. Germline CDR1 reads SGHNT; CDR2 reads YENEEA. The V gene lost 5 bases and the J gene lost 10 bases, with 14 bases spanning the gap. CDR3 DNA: TGTGCCAGCAGCCGACACTCTCGTGGAGCTTTCTTT. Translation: CASSRHSRGAFF. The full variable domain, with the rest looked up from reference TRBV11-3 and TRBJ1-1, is EAGVVQSPRYKIIEKKQPVAFWCNPISGHNTLYWYLQNLGQGPELLIRYENEEAVDDSQLPKDRFSAERLKGVDSTLKIQPAELGDSAVYLCASSRHSRGAFFGQGTRLTVV.

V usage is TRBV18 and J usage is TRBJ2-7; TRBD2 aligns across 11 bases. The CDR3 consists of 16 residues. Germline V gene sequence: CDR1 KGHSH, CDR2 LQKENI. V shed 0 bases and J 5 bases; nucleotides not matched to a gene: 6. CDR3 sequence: CASSPPTSGRYDEQYF. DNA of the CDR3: TGTGCCAGCTCACCACCCACTAGCGGGAGATACGACGAGCAGTACTTC.

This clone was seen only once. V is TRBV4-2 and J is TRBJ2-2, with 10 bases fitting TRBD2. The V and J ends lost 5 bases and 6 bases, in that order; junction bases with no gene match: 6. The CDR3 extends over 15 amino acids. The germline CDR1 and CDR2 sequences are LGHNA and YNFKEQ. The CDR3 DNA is TGTGCCAGCAGCGCGCTAGCGGGGGTCGCCGGGGAGCTGTTTTTT. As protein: CASSALAGVAGELFF.

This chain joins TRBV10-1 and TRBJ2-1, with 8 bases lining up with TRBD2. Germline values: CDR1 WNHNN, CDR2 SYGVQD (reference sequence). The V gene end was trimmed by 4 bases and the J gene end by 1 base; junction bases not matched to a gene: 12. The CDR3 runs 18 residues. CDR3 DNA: TGCGCCAGCAGTGCTGAGGTCTGGACTAGCAGATCCTACAATGAGCAGTTCTTC. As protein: CASSAEVWTSRSYNEQFF.

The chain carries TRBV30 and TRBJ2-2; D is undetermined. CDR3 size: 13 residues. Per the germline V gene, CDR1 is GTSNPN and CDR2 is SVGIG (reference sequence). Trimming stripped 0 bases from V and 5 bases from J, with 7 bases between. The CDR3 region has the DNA TGTGCCTGGAGTGTAGACAAAACCGGGGAGCTGTTTTTT. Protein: CAWSVDKTGELFF.

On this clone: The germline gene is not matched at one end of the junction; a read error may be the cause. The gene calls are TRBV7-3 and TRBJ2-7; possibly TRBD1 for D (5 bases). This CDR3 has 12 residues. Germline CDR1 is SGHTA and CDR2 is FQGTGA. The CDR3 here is CASSLTFSLRDF. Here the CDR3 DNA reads TGTGCCAGCAGCTTAACGTTCAGTCTCAGGGACTTC. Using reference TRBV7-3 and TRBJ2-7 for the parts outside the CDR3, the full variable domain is GAGVSQTPSNKVTEKGKYVELRCDPISGHTALYWYRQSLGQGPEFLIYFQGTGAADDSGLPNDRFFAVRPEGSVSTLKIQRTERGDSAVYLCASSLTFSLRDFGPGTRLTVT.

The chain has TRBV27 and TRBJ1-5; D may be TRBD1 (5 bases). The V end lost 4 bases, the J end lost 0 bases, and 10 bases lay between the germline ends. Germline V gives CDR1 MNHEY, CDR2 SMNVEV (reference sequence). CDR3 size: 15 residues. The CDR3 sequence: CASSWAGFSNQPQHF. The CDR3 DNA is TGTGCCAGCAGTTGGGCAGGGTTTAGCAATCAGCCCCAGCATTTT.

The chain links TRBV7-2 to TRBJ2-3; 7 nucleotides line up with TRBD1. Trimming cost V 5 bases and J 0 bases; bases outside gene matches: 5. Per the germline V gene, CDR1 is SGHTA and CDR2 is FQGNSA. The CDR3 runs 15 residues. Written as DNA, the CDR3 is TGTGCCAGCAGCCCCAGGGGGTCCAGCACAGATACGCAGTATTTT. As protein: CASSPRGSSTDTQYF.

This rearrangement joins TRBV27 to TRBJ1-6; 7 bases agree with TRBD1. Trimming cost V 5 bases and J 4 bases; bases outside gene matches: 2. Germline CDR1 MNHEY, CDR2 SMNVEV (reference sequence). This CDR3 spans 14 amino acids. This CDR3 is CASSMTGYNSPLHF. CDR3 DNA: TGTGCCAGCAGTATGACAGGGTATAATTCACCCCTCCACTTT.

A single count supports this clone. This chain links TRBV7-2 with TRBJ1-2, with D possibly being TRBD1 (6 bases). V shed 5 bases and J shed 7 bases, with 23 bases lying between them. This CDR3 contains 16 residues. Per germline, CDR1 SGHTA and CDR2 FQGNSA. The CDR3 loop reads CASSLRGGWGRAGYTF. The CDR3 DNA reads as TGTGCCAGCAGCCTCCGCGGGGGTTGGGGGCGGGCTGGCTACACCTTC.

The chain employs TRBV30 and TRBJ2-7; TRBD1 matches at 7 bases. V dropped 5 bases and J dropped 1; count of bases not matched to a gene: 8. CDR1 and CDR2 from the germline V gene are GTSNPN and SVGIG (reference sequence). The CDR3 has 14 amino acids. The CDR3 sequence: CAWLRDSGSYEQYF. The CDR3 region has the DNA TGTGCCTGGCTCCGGGACAGTGGATCCTACGAGCAGTACTTC.

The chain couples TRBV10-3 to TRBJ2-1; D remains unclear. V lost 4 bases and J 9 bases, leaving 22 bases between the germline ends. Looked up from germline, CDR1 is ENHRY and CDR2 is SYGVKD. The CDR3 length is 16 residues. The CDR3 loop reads CAISGGSPDLGSEQFF. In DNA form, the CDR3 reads TGTGCCATCAGTGGCGGCTCCCCAGACCTCGGTAGTGAGCAGTTCTTC.

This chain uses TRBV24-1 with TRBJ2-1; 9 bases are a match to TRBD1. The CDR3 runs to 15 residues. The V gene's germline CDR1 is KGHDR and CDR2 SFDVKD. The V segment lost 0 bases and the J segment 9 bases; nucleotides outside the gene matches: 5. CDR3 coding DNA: TGTGCCACCAGTGATTTGGGGACAGGGAGGATTGAGCAGTTCTTC. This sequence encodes CATSDLGTGRIEQFF.

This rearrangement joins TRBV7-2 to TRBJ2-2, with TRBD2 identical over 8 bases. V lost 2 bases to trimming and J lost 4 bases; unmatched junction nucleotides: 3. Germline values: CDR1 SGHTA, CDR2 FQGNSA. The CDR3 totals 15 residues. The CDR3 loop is CASSLLAGSTGELFF. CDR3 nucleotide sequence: TGTGCCAGCAGCTTACTAGCGGGTAGCACCGGGGAGCTGTTTTTT.

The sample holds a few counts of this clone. The CDR3 region is CASSYSGQGTNEKLFF. DNA for the CDR3: TGTGCCAGCAGTTACTCCGGACAGGGCACTAATGAAAAACTGTTTTTT. The rearrangement joins TRBV6-5 to TRBJ1-4; 8 bases line up with TRBD1. Germline assignment: CDR1 MNHEY and CDR2 SVGAGI. The CDR3 has 16 amino acids. The V gene end was trimmed by 0 bases and the J gene end by 2 bases; junction bases not matched to a gene: 2.

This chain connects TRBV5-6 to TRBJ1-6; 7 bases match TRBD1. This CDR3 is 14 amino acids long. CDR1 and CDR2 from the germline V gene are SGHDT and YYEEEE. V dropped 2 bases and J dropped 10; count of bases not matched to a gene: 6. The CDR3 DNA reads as TGTGCCAGCAGCTTAGGACAGGCTAGGTCACCCCTCCACTTT. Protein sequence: CASSLGQARSPLHF.

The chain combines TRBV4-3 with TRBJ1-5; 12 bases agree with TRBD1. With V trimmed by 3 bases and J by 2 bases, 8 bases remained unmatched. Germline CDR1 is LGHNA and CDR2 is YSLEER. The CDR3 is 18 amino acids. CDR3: CASSHGIGTGGGNQPQHF. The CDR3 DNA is TGCGCCAGCAGCCACGGGATAGGGACAGGGGGCGGCAATCAGCCCCAGCATTTT.